The 30 T cell receptor beta chains listed next were all sequenced from one sample in a study of blood T cell repertoires in COVID-19. The method was immunoSEQ multiplex PCR; TCRdb's version includes in-frame clones alone and lacks a portion of them. The profile shows 440,000 or so clones, about 89% of them singletons. Sequenced: peripheral blood. The receptors here all came from a middle-aged woman with COVID-19, enrolled during active disease.

This sequence joins TRBV27 and TRBJ2-3; D might be TRBD1 (5 bases). The length of the CDR3 is 15 residues. Germline CDR1 is MNHEY and CDR2 is SMNVEV (reference sequence). V was cut by 3 bases and J by 2 bases, with 12 bases left in between. CDR3 nucleotides: TGTGCCAGCAGTTTCTCCAGGGCCGACACAGATACGCAGTATTTT. Translation gives CASSFSRADTDTQYF.

The chain is built from TRBV4-1 and TRBJ2-3, with 8 bases aligning to TRBD2. Germline V gene sequence: CDR1 MGHRA, CDR2 YSYEKL. The CDR3 is 14 amino acids. Germline trimming cut 4 bases from V and 4 bases from J; bases unmatched to any gene: 4. CDR3 loop: CASSLGLASDTQYF. In DNA form, the CDR3 reads TGCGCCAGCAGCCTCGGACTAGCATCAGATACGCAGTATTTT.

The chain recombines TRBV15 with TRBJ2-2; 9 nucleotides agree with TRBD1. Losses at the gene ends were 0 bases for V and 5 bases for J; bases not matched to a gene: 10. CDR3 size: 18 residues. Germline-derived CDR1 and CDR2 are LNHNV and YYDKDF (reference sequence). CDR3 sequence reads: CATSRDRLDRGQTGELFF. The CDR3 DNA sequence: TGTGCCACCAGCAGAGACCGGTTGGACAGGGGACAGACCGGGGAGCTGTTTTTT.

This chain uses TRBV6-2 or TRBV6-3 with TRBJ2-3, with D possibly matching TRBD1 (8 bases). Germline values: CDR1 MNHEY, CDR2 SVGEGT. V was shortened by 4 bases and J by 4 bases, with 21 bases between the two germline ends. The length of the CDR3 is 17 residues. CDR3 DNA sequence: TGTGCCAGCAGTTCAGGGGGCTCGGGAGGCAGAGCAGATACGCAGTATTTT. Amino acids: CASSSGGSGGRADTQYF.

V is TRBV19 and J is TRBJ1-2, with 11 nucleotides matching TRBD1. The germline V gene has CDR1 LNHDA and CDR2 SQIVND (reference sequence). V dropped 7 bases and J dropped 5; count of bases not matched to a gene: 12. The CDR3 totals 16 residues. The CDR3: CASTLGQGAPGYGYTF. CDR3 sequence (DNA): TGTGCCAGTACCCTCGGACAGGGGGCTCCAGGGTATGGCTACACCTTC.

The gene calls are TRBV4-1 and TRBJ1-1; weak D call: TRBD1 (5 bases). CDR3 length equals 17 residues. Germline CDR1 is MGHRA and CDR2 is YSYEKL. V gave up 4 bases and J gave up 0 bases, with 18 bases separating them. Here the CDR3 reads CASSLRARVGMNTEAFF. The CDR3 nucleotides read TGCGCCAGCAGCCTCAGGGCCCGAGTGGGGATGAACACTGAAGCTTTCTTT.

The V and J genes are TRBV21-1 and TRBJ1-5; the DNA was not compared with TRBD1, the D call given in the table. TRBV21-1 is annotated as a pseudogene. There are 18 residues in the CDR3. CDR3: CASSKALSRDSINQPQHF. For the CDR3, the DNA is TGTGCCAGCAGCAAAGCCCTAAGCCGGGACAGTATTAATCAGCCCCAGCATTTT.

The chain joins TRBV6-5 to TRBJ1-2, with 7 bases matching TRBD1. Trimming removed 6 bases from V and 7 bases from J; junction bases left unmatched: 8. This CDR3 comprises 13 residues. The germline gives CDR1 MNHEY, CDR2 SVGAGI. Here the CDR3 DNA reads TGTGCCAGCAGATCGACAGGGATCGGTGGCTACACCTTC. Amino acids: CASRSTGIGGYTF.

V gene TRBV9 combines with J gene TRBJ1-1, with 9 bases aligning to TRBD1. There are 16 residues in the CDR3. Germline lookup yields CDR1 SGDLS and CDR2 YYNGEE. The trim removed 4 bases at V and 4 bases at J, leaving 11 bases unmatched. CDR3 loop: CASSFGQGRGSTEAFF. CDR3 coding DNA: TGTGCCAGCAGCTTTGGACAGGGGAGAGGGAGCACTGAAGCTTTCTTT. Supplemented by reference TRBV9 and TRBJ1-1, the full variable domain reads DSGVTQTPKHLITATGQRVTLRCSPRSGDLSVYWYQQSLDQGLQFLIQYYNGEERAKGNILERFSAQQFPDLHSELNLSSLELGDSALYFCASSFGQGRGSTEAFFGQGTRLTVV.

The chain employs TRBV5-4 and TRBJ2-7; 13 bases fit TRBD2. This CDR3 contains 13 residues. V lost 4 bases to trimming and J lost 9 bases; unmatched junction nucleotides: 4. Germline V gene lookup returns CDR1 SGHNT and CDR2 YYREEE (reference sequence). The CDR3 region is CASSPTSGRRQYF. The CDR3, as DNA: TGTGCCAGCAGCCCGACTAGCGGGAGGCGGCAGTACTTC.

The chain uses TRBV6-6 and TRBJ2-7; 8 bases map to TRBD1. V trimming: 6 bases; J trimming: 5 bases; junction bases outside the gene matches: 9. This CDR3 region has 14 residues. Germline assignment: CDR1 MNHNY and CDR2 SVGAGI (reference sequence). CDR3 in amino acids: CASRPTGVVNEQYF. CDR3 sequence (DNA): TGTGCCAGCAGACCGACAGGGGTGGTAAACGAGCAGTACTTC.

The rearrangement uses TRBV7-6 and TRBJ1-5; possibly TRBD1 for D (5 bases). Germline V gene lookup returns CDR1 SGHVS and CDR2 FNYEAQ. Between the trimmed V and J ends, which lost 3 bases and 1 base, there was a span of 10 bases. This CDR3 contains 15 residues. The CDR3 spells CASSLGEGSNQPQHF. The CDR3 region has the DNA TGTGCCAGCAGCTTGGGGGAGGGCAGCAATCAGCCCCAGCATTTT.

The chain combines TRBV7-2 with TRBJ2-5; TRBD2 is a possible D gene (5 bases). V was pared by 0 bases and J by 7 bases, with 9 bases between. The CDR3 loop spans 13 amino acids. Germline lookup yields CDR1 SGHTA and CDR2 FQGNSA. The CDR3 DNA reads as TGTGCCAGCAGCTTAGCGGGAGCTGTGACCCAGTACTTC. Its translation is CASSLAGAVTQYF.

This CDR3 is CASSYFPGKATGELFF. The CDR3 DNA reads TGTGCCAGCAGTTACTTTCCAGGGAAGGCTACCGGGGAGCTGTTTTTT. V gene TRBV6-5 combines with J gene TRBJ2-2, with a weak D call TRBD1 (5 bases). Trimming took 1 base from V and 5 from J, leaving 14 bases between them. CDR1 is MNHEY and CDR2 is SVGAGI in the germline V gene. The CDR3 consists of 16 residues.

The V and J genes are TRBV7-6 and TRBJ2-1, with D possibly matching TRBD1 (5 bases). Germline-derived CDR1 and CDR2 are SGHVS and FNYEAQ. The CDR3 runs to 13 residues. Trimming stripped 5 bases from V and 3 bases from J, with 8 bases between. CDR3: CASSQDSYNEQFF. The CDR3 coding sequence is TGTGCCAGCAGCCAAGACAGCTACAATGAGCAGTTCTTC.

This chain joins TRBV10-3 and TRBJ2-7, with 7 bases fitting TRBD1. The J segment lost 2 bases and the V segment lost 4 bases, leaving 8 bases of the junction unmatched. CDR3 length: 15 amino acids. Germline values: CDR1 ENHRY, CDR2 SYGVKD. CDR3: CAISGSKDRPYEQYF. The CDR3 DNA sequence: TGTGCCATCAGTGGCTCCAAGGACAGGCCCTACGAGCAGTACTTC.

The chain has TRBV5-5 and TRBJ1-1; the D gene is possibly TRBD1 (5 bases). Trimming left V 1 base short and J 1 base short, with 11 bases between. Germline V gives CDR1 SGHKS, CDR2 YYEKEE (reference sequence). The CDR3 loop spans 15 amino acids. The CDR3 DNA is TGTGCCAGCAGCTTGTTTGGGGCAACGAACACTGAAGCTTTCTTT. It is translated as CASSLFGATNTEAFF.

The gene calls are TRBV9 and TRBJ2-5; D perhaps matches TRBD2 (5 bases). Germline CDR1 is SGDLS and CDR2 is YYNGEE. Trimming stripped 4 bases from V and 1 base from J, with 11 bases between. The CDR3 spans 14 residues. CDR3: CASSPGSFQETQYF. The CDR3 nucleotides read TGTGCCAGCAGCCCGGGGTCGTTCCAAGAGACCCAGTACTTC.

This chain connects TRBV2 to TRBJ1-5; D call uncertain. The germline gives CDR1 SNHLY, CDR2 FYNNEI. This CDR3 contains 15 residues. With 6 bases removed from V and 0 bases from J, the gap between germline ends came to 12 bases. CDR3 in amino acids: CASRREQNSNQPQHF. The CDR3, as DNA: TGTGCCAGCAGGAGGGAGCAGAATAGCAATCAGCCCCAGCATTTT.

This clone occurred a few times. The genes are TRBV30 and TRBJ1-6; D is unclear. This CDR3 has 15 amino acids. V was pared by 4 bases and J by 6 bases, with 16 bases between. Germline CDR1 and CDR2: GTSNPN and SVGIG (reference sequence). This CDR3 is CAWTSAALFNSPLHF. In DNA, the CDR3 is TGTGCCTGGACGTCCGCGGCACTTTTTAATTCACCCCTCCACTTT.

The chain couples TRBV29-1 to TRBJ1-2; D is undetermined. Germline V gives CDR1 SQVTM, CDR2 ANQGSEA. The V gene lost 3 bases and the J gene lost 1 base, with 6 bases spanning the gap. The length of the CDR3 is 12 residues. The CDR3 DNA sequence: TGCAGCGTTGATGCGGATAACTATGGCTACACCTTC. Residues: CSVDADNYGYTF.

The chain carries TRBV24-1 and TRBJ2-1; a weak D match, TRBD1 (6 bases). This CDR3 has 13 amino acids. Per germline, CDR1 KGHDR and CDR2 SFDVKD. Trimming pared 0 bases from V and 9 bases from J, leaving 8 bases between. Written as DNA, the CDR3 is TGTGCCACCAGTGATTTGAGACAGGCTGAGCAGTTCTTC. Encoded protein: CATSDLRQAEQFF.

This chain links TRBV4-2 with TRBJ2-5; D gene unclear. Trimming removed 0 bases from V and 2 bases from J, with 7 bases in between. The length of the CDR3 is 14 residues. The germline gives CDR1 LGHNA, CDR2 YNFKEQ. CDR3 in amino acids: CASSQDSKQETQYF. CDR3 nucleotide sequence: TGTGCCAGCAGCCAAGATAGCAAACAAGAGACCCAGTACTTC.

This chain links TRBV5-1 with TRBJ1-3; 10 nucleotides agree with TRBD1. Germline CDR1 reads SGHRS; CDR2 reads YFSETQ. V was pared by 4 bases and J by 0 bases, with 10 bases of the junction left unmatched. The CDR3 runs 18 residues. For the CDR3, the DNA is TGCGCCAGCAGCCCAGGGGGACAGGGGTTCTTCTCTGGAAACACCATATATTTT. Translation gives CASSPGGQGFFSGNTIYF.

The chain combines TRBV12-5 with TRBJ2-7; 8 bases line up with TRBD1. After removal of 3 bases from V and 0 bases from J, the junction contained 1 base not matched to a gene. This CDR3 is built from 14 residues. Germline values: CDR1 LGHNT, CDR2 FRNRAP. The CDR3 loop is CASGLGTGSYEQYF. The CDR3 nucleotides are TGTGCTAGTGGTTTAGGGACAGGCTCCTACGAGCAGTACTTC.

This clone was recorded only once. The chain is built from TRBV4-3 and TRBJ1-1; no firm D call. Per the germline V gene, CDR1 is LGHNA and CDR2 is YSLEER. CDR3 size: 13 residues. Trimming pared 2 bases from V and 4 bases from J, leaving 8 bases between. The CDR3 DNA reads TGCGCCAGCAGCCAATCGAGGGCCACTGAAGCTTTCTTT. Translation: CASSQSRATEAFF.

The V gene is TRBV28, the J gene TRBJ1-6, with D tentatively TRBD1 (5 bases). Deletions cut 6 bases from V and 18 bases from J, with 18 bases between. Germline CDR1 MDHEN, CDR2 SYDVKM. This CDR3 is 12 amino acids long. The CDR3 reads CASSLVGGTNHF. The DNA for the CDR3 is TGTGCCAGCAGCCTAGTGGGGGGGACGAACCACTTT.

The chain couples TRBV6-1 to TRBJ1-3; D is undetermined. This CDR3 has 17 amino acids. The V end lost 4 bases, the J end lost 0 bases, and 16 bases lay between the germline ends. The germline gives CDR1 MNHNS, CDR2 SASEGT. The CDR3 DNA follows: TGTGCCAGCAGTGGGAGCGGGTCCAAACGCTCTGGAAACACCATATATTTT. It is translated as CASSGSGSKRSGNTIYF.

The chain links TRBV6-2 or TRBV6-3 to TRBJ2-6; D perhaps matches TRBD1 (6 bases). Trimming cost V 4 bases and J 4 bases, with 14 bases left between them. The germline gives CDR1 MNHEY, CDR2 SVGEGT. CDR3 size: 16 residues. CDR3 loop: CASSLGQSFGANVLTF. CDR3 coding DNA: TGTGCCAGCAGTTTGGGACAATCATTCGGGGCCAACGTCCTGACTTTC.

The V call is TRBV19, the J call TRBJ2-5; 11 positions match TRBD2. This CDR3 has 16 residues. Germline V gives CDR1 LNHDA, CDR2 SQIVND (reference sequence). The trim removed 5 bases at V and 2 bases at J, leaving 7 bases unmatched. The DNA for the CDR3 is TGTGCCAGTAGTGGCCGACTAGCGGGGAGTCAAGAGACCCAGTACTTC. Its protein is CASSGRLAGSQETQYF.